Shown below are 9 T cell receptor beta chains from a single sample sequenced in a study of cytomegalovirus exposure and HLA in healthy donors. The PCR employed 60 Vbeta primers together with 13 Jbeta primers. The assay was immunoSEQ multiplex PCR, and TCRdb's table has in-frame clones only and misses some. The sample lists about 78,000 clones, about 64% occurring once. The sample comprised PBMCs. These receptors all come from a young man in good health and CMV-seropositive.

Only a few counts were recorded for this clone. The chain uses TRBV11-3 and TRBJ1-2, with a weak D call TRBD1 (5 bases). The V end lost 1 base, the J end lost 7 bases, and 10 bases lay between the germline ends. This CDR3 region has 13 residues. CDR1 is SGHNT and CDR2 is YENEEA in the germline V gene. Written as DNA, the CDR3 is TGTGCCAGCAGCTTAGCGTCGGGGGGTGGCTACACCTTC. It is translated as CASSLASGGGYTF.

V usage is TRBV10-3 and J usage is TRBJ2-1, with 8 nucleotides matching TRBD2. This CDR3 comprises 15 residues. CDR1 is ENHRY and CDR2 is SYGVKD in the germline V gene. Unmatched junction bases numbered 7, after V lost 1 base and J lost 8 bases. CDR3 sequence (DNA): TGTGCCATCAGTGAGTTTAGCGGGGCCAACGATGAGCAGTTCTTC. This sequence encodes CAISEFSGANDEQFF.

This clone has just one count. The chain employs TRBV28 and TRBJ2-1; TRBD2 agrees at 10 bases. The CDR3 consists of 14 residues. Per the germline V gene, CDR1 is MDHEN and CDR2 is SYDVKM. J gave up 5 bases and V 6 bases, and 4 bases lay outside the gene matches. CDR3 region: CASSTSGGDNEQFF. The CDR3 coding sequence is TGTGCCAGCAGCACAAGCGGGGGGGACAATGAGCAGTTCTTC.

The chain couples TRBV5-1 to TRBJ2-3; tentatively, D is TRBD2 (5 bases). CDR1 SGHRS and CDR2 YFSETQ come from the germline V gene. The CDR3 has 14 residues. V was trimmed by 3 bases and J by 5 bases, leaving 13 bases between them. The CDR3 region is CASSSTRIGDTQYF. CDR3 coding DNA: TGCGCCAGCAGCTCCACTAGAATCGGAGATACGCAGTATTTT.

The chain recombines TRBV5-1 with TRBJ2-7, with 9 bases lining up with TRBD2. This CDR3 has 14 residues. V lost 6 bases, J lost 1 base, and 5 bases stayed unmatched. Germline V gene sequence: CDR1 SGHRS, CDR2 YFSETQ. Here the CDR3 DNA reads TGCGCCAGCACACAAACTAGCGGGTCCTACGAGCAGTACTTC. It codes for CASTQTSGSYEQYF.

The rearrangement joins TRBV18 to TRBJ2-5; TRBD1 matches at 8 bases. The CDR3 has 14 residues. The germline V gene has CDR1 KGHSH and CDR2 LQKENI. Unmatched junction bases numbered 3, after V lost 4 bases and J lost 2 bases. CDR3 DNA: TGTGCCAGCTCACTTACAGGGGGTCAAGAGACCCAGTACTTC. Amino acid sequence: CASSLTGGQETQYF.

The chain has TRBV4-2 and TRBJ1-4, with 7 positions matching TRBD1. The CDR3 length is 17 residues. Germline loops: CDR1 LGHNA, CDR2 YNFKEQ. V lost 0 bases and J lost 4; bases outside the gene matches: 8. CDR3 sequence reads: CASSQDLGDSYNEKLFF. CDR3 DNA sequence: TGTGCCAGCAGCCAAGATCTAGGGGACAGTTATAATGAAAAACTGTTTTTT.

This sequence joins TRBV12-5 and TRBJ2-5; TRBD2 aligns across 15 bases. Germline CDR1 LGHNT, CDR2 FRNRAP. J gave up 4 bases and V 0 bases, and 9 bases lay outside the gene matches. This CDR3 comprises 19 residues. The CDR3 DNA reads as TGTGCTAGTGGTTTGGTCGTGGGGACTAGCGGGAGGCTAGGAGAGACCCAGTACTTC. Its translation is CASGLVVGTSGRLGETQYF. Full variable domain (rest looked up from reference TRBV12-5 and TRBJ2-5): DARVTQTPRHKVTEMGQEVTMRCQPILGHNTVFWYRQTMMQGLELLAYFRNRAPLDDSGMPKDRFSAEMPDATLATLKIQPSEPRDSAVYFCASGLVVGTSGRLGETQYFGPGTRLLVL.

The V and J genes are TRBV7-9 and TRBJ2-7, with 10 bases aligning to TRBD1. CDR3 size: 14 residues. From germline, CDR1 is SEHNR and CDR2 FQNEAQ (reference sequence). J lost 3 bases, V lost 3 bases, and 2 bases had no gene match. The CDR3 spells CASSLGQGYYEQYF. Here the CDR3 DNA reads TGTGCCAGCAGCTTGGGACAGGGGTACTACGAGCAGTACTTC.